This T cell receptor beta chain was recovered during a study of T cells in Graves' hyperthyroidism and ophthalmopathy. The ends were cut back, 4 bases at V and 4 bases at J, with 9 bases in the middle. CDR3 length: 13 amino acids. Germline CDR1 KGHDR, CDR2 SFDVKD. Amplification yielded TCR beta CDR3 regions, with RNA transcripts as the source. HTBI primers drove first-round RT-PCR of the TCR CDR3. From the multiplex PCR reads, TCRdb called clonotypes with MiXCR, one entry per CDR3 protein. The data contain more than 450,000 distinct CDR3 sequences, 15% to 20% of them singletons. This receptor was identified in a man aged 40-49 years with Graves' ophthalmopathy. The genes are TRBV24-1 and TRBJ1-1; tentative D call: TRBD1 (5 bases). Sequenced input: blood. CDR3 DNA: TGTGCCACCAGTGACTCGACAGTCACTGAAGCTTTCTTT. Its translation: CATSDSTVTEAFF.